Each of the 6 T cell receptor beta chains below was sequenced from the same sample in a study of T-cell memory formation after mild COVID-19 (dated by TCRdb to about 2021). To prepare the library, 5' RACE was applied. Data came from an Illumina NovaSeq 6000. TCRdb ran its own pipeline on the public reads, namely fastp trimming at Q25 and MiXCR clone calling, and kept in-frame beta chains. Every distinct CDR3 protein forms one entry, paired with its most common genes and DNA. The sample table holds around 130,000 distinct CDR3 sequences, of which about a sixth were seen once. The ten top clones hold approximately 5% of the sample. Sample: PBMCs or a T cell subset sorted from them (not recorded which). These receptors came from a man aged 18-30 years who had mild COVID-19 (a few samples of this study predate the infection). The sample titles of this study are shuffled in the database, so cell type and time point are left out; the donor was told from shared clones.

The table lists this clonotype with many counts. This chain connects TRBV6-2 or TRBV6-3 to TRBJ1-6, with D possibly being TRBD1 (5 bases). The CDR3 runs to 13 residues. Germline CDR1 MNHEY, CDR2 SVGEGT. V dropped 6 bases and J dropped 14 bases, with 17 bases sitting between them. CDR3 DNA: TGTGCCAGCAGACCGGACATGCGTCTGACCCTCCACTTT. Protein sequence: CASRPDMRLTLHF.

The rearrangement joins TRBV5-1 to TRBJ2-5; D gene ambiguous. V shed 4 bases and J shed 2 bases, with 15 bases lying between them. This CDR3 is built from 15 residues. Germline CDR1 reads SGHRS; CDR2 reads YFSETQ. The CDR3 spells CASSPLDGAQETQYF. CDR3 sequence (DNA): TGCGCCAGCAGCCCATTGGACGGAGCTCAAGAGACCCAGTACTTC.

This clonotype was detected many times. The chain combines TRBV27 with TRBJ1-5, with TRBD1 matching over 7 bases. The germline V gene encodes CDR1 MNHEY and CDR2 SMNVEV (reference sequence). With 3 bases clipped from V and 2 bases from J, the junction kept 1 base outside the gene matches. CDR3 length: 14 amino acids. The CDR3 loop reads CASSFGQGNQPQHF. CDR3 DNA sequence: TGTGCCAGCAGTTTTGGACAGGGCAATCAGCCCCAGCATTTT.

This clonotype came up a few times. The gene calls are TRBV4-1 and TRBJ1-6; tentatively, D is TRBD1 (5 bases). The V end was cut by 4 bases, the J end by 8 bases, with 18 bases between. Germline V CDR1 and CDR2: MGHRA, YSYEKL. This CDR3 is built from 16 residues. The CDR3: CASSRGTGTEHSPLHF. The CDR3 region has the DNA TGCGCCAGCAGCCGGGGAACCGGGACGGAGCATTCACCCCTCCACTTT.

This clonotype occurred many times. The chain joins TRBV6-5 to TRBJ2-3; 9 nucleotides agree with TRBD1. The CDR3 has 13 residues. In germline, CDR1 is MNHEY, CDR2 SVGAGI. The V gene end was trimmed by 2 bases and the J gene end by 9 bases; junction bases not matched to a gene: 3. The CDR3 sequence: CASSYRQGETQYF. CDR3 nucleotides: TGTGCCAGCAGTTACCGACAGGGGGAGACGCAGTATTTT.

The chain links TRBV6-5 to TRBJ2-4; no clear D. The CDR3 has 12 amino acids. V lost 5 bases to trimming and J lost 9 bases, with 11 bases between them. Germline V lookup: CDR1 MNHEY, CDR2 SVGAGI. The CDR3 DNA reads TGTGCCAGCAGTGCCCTCCGAGGCATTCAGTACTTC. Protein: CASSALRGIQYF.